This paragraph reports one TCR beta chain. The germline gives CDR1 SGHKS, CDR2 YYEKEE (reference sequence). This CDR3 region has 15 residues. V was clipped by 0 bases and J by 9 bases, with 19 bases between them. This sample is drawn from a study of cytomegalovirus exposure and HLA in healthy donors. Background on the study: The 90 to 150 validation repertoires used a platform that matched the one used for the approximately 610 first-cohort repertoires, as a later analysis reported.

Profiled with immunoSEQ multiplex PCR; TCRdb holds only in-frame clones, not every one. The sample lists about 160,000 clones, about 88% occurring once. This chain links TRBV5-5 with TRBJ2-7, with D possibly TRBD2 on 5 matching bases. The sequencing sample was made of PBMCs. The origin of this receptor is a woman between 18 and 30 years old in good health and CMV-seronegative. CDR3: CASSLEADPLGRQYF. The CDR3, as DNA: TGTGCCAGCAGCTTGGAGGCGGACCCACTAGGACGGCAGTACTTC.